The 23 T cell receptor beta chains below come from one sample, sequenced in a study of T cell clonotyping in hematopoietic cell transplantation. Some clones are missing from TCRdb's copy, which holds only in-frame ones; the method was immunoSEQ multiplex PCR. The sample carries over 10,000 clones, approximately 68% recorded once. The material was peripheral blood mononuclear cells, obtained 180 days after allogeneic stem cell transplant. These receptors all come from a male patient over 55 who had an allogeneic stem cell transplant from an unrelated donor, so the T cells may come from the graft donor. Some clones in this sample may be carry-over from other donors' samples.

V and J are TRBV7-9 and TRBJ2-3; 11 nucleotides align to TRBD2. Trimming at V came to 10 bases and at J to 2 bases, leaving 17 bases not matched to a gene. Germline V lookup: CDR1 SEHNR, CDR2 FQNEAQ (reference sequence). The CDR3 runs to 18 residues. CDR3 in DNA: TGTGCCACTCACCAGGGACTAGCGGACAAAGGCGTCACAGATACGCAGTATTTT. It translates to CATHQGLADKGVTDTQYF.

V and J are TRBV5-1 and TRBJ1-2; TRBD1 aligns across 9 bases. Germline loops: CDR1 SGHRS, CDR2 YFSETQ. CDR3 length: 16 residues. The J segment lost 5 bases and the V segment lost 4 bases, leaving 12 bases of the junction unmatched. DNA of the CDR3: TGCGCCAGCAGCACCATCGACGGACAGGGGATATATGGCTACACCTTC. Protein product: CASSTIDGQGIYGYTF.

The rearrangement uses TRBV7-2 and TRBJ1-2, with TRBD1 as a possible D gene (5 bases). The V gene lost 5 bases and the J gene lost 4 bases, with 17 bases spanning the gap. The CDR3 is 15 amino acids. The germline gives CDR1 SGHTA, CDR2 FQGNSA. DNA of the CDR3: TGTGCCAGCAGCCCTCAAGAAGGGACTAGCTATGGCTACACCTTC. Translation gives CASSPQEGTSYGYTF.

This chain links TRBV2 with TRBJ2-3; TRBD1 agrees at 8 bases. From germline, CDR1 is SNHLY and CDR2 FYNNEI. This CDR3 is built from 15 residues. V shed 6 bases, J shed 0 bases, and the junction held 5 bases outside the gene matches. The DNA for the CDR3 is TGTGCCAGCAGGGGGACAGGCTTTAGCACAGATACGCAGTATTTT. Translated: CASRGTGFSTDTQYF.

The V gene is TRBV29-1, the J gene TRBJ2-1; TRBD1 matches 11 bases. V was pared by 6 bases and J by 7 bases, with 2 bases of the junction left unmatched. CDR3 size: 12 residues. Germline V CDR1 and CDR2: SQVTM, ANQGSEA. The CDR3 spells CSVGQGGNEQFF. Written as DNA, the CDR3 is TGCAGCGTGGGACAGGGGGGAAATGAGCAGTTCTTC.

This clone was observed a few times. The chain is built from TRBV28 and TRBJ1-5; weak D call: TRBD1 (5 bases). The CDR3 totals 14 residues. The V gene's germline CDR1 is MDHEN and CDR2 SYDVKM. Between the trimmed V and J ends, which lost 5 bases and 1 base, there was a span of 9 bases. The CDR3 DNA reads TGTGCCAGCAGTCCCTGGGACAGCAATCAGCCCCAGCATTTT. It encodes CASSPWDSNQPQHF.

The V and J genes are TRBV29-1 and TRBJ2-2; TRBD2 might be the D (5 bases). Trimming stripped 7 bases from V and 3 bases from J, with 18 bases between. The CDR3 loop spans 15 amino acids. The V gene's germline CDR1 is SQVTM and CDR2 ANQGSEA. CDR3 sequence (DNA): TGCAGCGCCTCGACCCGTATCGGGGACACCGGGGAGCTGTTTTTT. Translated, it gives CSASTRIGDTGELFF.

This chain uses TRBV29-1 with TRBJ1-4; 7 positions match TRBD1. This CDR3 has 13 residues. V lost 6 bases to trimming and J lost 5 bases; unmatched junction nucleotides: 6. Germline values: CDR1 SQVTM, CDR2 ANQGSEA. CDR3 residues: CSVRGTENEKLFF. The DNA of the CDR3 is TGCAGCGTCCGCGGGACAGAAAATGAAAAACTGTTTTTT.

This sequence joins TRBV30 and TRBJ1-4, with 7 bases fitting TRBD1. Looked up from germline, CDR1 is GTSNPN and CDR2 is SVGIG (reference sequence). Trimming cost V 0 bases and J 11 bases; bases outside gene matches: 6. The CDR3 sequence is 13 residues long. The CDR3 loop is CAWSVIRGRKLFF. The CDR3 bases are TGTGCCTGGAGTGTAATAAGGGGGCGGAAACTGTTTTTT.

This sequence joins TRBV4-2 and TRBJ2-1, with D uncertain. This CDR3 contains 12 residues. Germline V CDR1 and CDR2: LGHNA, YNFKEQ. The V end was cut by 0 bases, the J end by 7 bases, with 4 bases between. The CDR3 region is CASSQDRNEQFF. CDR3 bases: TGTGCCAGCAGCCAAGACAGAAATGAGCAGTTCTTC.

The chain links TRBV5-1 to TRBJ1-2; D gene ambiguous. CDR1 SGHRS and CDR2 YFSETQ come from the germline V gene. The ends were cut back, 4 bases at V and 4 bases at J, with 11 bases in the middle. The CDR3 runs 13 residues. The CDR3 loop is CASSTERTYGYTF. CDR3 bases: TGCGCCAGCAGCACCGAACGGACCTATGGCTACACCTTC. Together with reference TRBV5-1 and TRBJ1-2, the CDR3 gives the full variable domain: KAGVTQTPRYLIKTRGQQVTLSCSPISGHRSVSWYQQTPGQGLQFLFEYFSETQRNKGNFPGRFSGRQFSNSRSEMNVSTLELGDSALYLCASSTERTYGYTFGSGTRLTVV.

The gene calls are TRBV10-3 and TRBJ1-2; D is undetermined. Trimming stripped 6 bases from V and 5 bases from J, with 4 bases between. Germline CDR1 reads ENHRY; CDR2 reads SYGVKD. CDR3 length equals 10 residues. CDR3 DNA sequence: TGTGCCATCAGGGAATATGGCTACACCTTC. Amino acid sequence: CAIREYGYTF.

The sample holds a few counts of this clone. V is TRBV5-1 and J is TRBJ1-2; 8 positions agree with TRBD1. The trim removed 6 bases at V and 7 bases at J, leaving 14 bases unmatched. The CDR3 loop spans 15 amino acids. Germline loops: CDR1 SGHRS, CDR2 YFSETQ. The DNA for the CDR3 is TGCGCCAGCACCACCGGGTCGGGACAGGCGTCTGGCTACACCTTC. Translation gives CASTTGSGQASGYTF.

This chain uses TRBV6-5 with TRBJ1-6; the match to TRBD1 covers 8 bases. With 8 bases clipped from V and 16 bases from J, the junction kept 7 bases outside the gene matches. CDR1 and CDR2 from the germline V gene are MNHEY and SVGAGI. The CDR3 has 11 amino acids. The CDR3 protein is CASGQGEALHF. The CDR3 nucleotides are TGTGCCAGCGGACAGGGAGAAGCACTCCACTTT.

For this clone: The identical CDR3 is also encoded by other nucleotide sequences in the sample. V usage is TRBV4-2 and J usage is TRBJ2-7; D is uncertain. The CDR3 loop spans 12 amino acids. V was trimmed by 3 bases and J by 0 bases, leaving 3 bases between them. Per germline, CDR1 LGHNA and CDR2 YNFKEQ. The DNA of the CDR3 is TGTGCCAGCAGCCAGGACTCCTACGAGCAGTACTTC. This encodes CASSQDSYEQYF.

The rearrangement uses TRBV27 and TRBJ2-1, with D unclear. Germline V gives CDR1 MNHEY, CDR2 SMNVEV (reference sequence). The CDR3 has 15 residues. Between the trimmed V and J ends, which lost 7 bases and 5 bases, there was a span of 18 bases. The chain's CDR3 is CASTDPWAIDNEQFF. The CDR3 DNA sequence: TGTGCCAGCACCGACCCGTGGGCCATAGACAATGAGCAGTTCTTC.

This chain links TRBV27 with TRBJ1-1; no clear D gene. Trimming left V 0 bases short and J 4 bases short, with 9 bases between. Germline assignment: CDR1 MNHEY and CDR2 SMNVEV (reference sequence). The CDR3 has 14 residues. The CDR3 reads CASSLSMGGTEAFF. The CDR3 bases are TGTGCCAGCAGTTTATCGATGGGTGGCACTGAAGCTTTCTTT.

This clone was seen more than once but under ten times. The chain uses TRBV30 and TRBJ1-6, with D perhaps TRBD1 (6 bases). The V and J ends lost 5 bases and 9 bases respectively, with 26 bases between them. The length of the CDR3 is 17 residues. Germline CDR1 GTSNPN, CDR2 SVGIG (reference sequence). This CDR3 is CAWRGGPAPRWGSPLHF. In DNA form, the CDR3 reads TGTGCCTGGCGGGGGGGGCCCGCTCCTCGTTGGGGTTCACCCCTCCACTTT.

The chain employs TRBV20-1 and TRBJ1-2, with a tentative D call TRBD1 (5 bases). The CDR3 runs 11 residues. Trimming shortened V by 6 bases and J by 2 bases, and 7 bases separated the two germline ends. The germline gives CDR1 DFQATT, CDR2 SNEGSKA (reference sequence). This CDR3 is CSARDNYGYTF. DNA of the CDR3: TGCAGTGCCAGGGACAACTATGGCTACACCTTC.

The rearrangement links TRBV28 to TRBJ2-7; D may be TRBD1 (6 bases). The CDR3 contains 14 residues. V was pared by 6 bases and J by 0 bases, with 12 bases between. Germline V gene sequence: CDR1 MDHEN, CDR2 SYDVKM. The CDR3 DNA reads TGTGCCAGCAGCCCGGGACAAAGCTCCTACGAGCAGTACTTC. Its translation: CASSPGQSSYEQYF. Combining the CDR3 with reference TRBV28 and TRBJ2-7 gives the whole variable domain DVKVTQSSRYLVKRTGEKVFLECVQDMDHENMFWYRQDPGLGLRLIYFSYDVKMKEKGDIPEGYSVSREKKERFSLILESASTNQTSMYLCASSPGQSSYEQYFGPGTRLTVT.

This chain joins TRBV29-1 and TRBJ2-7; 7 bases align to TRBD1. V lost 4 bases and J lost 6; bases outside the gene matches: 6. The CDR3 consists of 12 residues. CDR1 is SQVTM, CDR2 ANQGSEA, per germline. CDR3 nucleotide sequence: TGCAGCGTTGGGTCACAGGGGCGCGAGCAGTACTTC. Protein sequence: CSVGSQGREQYF.

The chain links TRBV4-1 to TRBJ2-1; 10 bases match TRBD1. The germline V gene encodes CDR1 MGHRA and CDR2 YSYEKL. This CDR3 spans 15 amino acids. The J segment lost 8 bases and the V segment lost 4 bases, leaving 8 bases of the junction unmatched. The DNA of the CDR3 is TGCGCCAGCAGCCCGGGACAGGGGATGGGTTATGAGCAGTTCTTC. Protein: CASSPGQGMGYEQFF.

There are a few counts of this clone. This CDR3 is CASTQRTGPWEQYF. The CDR3 DNA reads as TGTGCCAGCACCCAAAGGACGGGCCCCTGGGAGCAGTACTTC. This sequence joins TRBV6-1 and TRBJ2-5; D perhaps matches TRBD2 (5 bases). Per germline, CDR1 MNHNS and CDR2 SASEGT. This CDR3 is 14 amino acids long. V shed 7 bases and J shed 11 bases, with 23 bases lying between them.